This T cell receptor beta chain emerged from a study of PD-1 blockade in classical Hodgkin lymphoma. Points from the study as a whole: Before treatment, complete responders showed about the same diversity as newly diagnosed patients. The CD4+ diversity rise by C4D1 was clearest in complete responders. Relative to healthy donors, newly diagnosed patients reportedly had lower baseline TCR diversity, which was reported as lower still in relapsed/refractory patients.

Clones were sequenced by immunoSEQ multiplex PCR, and TCRdb holds only the in-frame ones, with some missing. This table holds some 65,000 clones, 71% found once. This clone has only a few counts. The antigen is not known. Each patient's relapse followed autologous stem cell transplantation, and brentuximab vedotin exposure varied. Patients' outcomes at their best amounted to complete response, partial response or progressive disease. The TCR sequence derives from a human donor with classical Hodgkin lymphoma. This specimen consisted of peripheral blood mononuclear cells (PBMCs), obtained before the second cycle of nivolumab.

The CDR3 spells CASSEGQLNTEAFF. For the CDR3, the DNA is TGTGCCAGCAGTGAGGGACAGTTGAACACTGAAGCTTTCTTT. The J gene is TRBJ1-1, the V gene TRBV2; TRBD1 matches at 7 bases. The CDR3 is 14 amino acids. The germline CDR1 and CDR2 sequences are SNHLY and FYNNEI. V shed 3 bases and J 0 bases; nucleotides not matched to a gene: 1.